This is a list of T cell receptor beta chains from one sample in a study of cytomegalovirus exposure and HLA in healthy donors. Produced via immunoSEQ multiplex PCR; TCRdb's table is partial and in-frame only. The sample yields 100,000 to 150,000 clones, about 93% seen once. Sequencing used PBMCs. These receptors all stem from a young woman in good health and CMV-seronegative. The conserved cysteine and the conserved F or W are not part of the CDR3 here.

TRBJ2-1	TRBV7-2	ASSFTGSYEQF
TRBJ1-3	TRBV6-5	ASSYMGGGNTIY
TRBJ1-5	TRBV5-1	ASSLQGSSNQPQH
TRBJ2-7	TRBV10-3	AISAPGLAGVEQY
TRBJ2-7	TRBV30	AWKGQGIMYEQY
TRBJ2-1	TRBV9	ASSPGTTYNEQF
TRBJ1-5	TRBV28	ASSLYREGASQPQH
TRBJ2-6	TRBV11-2	ASSSRRDRDSGANVLT
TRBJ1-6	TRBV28	ASSFSGVGEDSPLH
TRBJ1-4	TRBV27	ASSFQQGSTNEKLF
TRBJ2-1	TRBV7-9	ASSSSEYEQF
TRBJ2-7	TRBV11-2	ASRLSFGADSLGEQY
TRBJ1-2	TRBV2	ASSESQGGSVYGYT
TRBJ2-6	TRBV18	ASSLTGSGANVLT
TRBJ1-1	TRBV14	ASSPTRTPTEAF
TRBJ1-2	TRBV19	ASTREGRGYGYT
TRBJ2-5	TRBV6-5	ASSWQSGKQETQY
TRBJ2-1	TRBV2	ASSPTPPSGLYNEQF
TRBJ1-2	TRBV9	ASSGDRDGGYT
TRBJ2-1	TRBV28	ASRMDRDYNEQF
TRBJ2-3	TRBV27	ASSFQGARDTQY
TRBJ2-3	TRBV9	ASSVGQGYTDTQY
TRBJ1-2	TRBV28	AARTVANYGYT
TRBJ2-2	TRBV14	ASSQDHTGELF
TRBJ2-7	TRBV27	ASSLAPGLGEQY
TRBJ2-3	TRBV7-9	ASSTGTGLSTDTQY
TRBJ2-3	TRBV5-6	ASSSSVIYGTDTQY
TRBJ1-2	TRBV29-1	SAQDRGQNYGYT